This TCR beta chain emerged from a study of cytomegalovirus exposure and HLA in healthy donors. Study conclusions and caveats: An analysis done earlier found most TCR beta V segments productive about 87% or about 30% of the time. A later analysis linked a missense variant in DCLRE1C to the trimming of TCR beta V and J genes. Accurate prediction of most subjects' HLA-A and HLA-B alleles from TCR beta sequences was reported.

Primers included in the PCR were 60 Vbeta and 13 Jbeta primers. Sequenced by immunoSEQ multiplex PCR; TCRdb stores in-frame clones only, minus some. The sample shows 150,000 to 200,000 clones, about 79% of them seen only once. The ends lost 0 bases at V and 6 bases at J; junction bases unmatched: 7. Germline V gene sequence: CDR1 LNHNV, CDR2 YYDKDF (reference sequence). The CDR3 is 16 residues long. Comment on this clone: The antigen remains undetermined.

This clonotype was obtained from a woman between 45 and 65 years old in good health and CMV-seronegative. The chain has TRBV15 and TRBJ2-7; 11 positions agree with TRBD1. Sequencing was done on a sample of PBMCs. CDR3 nucleotides: TGTGCCACCAGCAGAGATATCGGGACAGGGGGTCGCGAGCAGTACTTC. Amino acid sequence: CATSRDIGTGGREQYF.